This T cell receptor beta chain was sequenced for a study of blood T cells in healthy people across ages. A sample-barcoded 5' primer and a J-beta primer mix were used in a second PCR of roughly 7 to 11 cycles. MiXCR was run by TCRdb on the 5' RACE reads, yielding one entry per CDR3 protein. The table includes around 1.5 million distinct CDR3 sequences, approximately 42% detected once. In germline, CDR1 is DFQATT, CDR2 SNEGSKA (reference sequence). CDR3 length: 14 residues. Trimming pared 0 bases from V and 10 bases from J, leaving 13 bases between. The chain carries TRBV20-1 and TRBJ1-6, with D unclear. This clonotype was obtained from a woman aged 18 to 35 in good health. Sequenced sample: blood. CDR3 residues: CSAREAAAWSPLHF. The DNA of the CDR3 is TGCAGTGCTAGAGAGGCCGCGGCTTGGTCACCCCTCCACTTT.